A single sample is the source of the 6 T cell receptor beta chains below, sequenced in a study of T cells in Graves' hyperthyroidism and ophthalmopathy. It was RNA transcripts that yielded the amplified TCR beta CDR3 regions. The HTBI primer set served for first-round RT-PCR of the TCR CDR3. MiXCR, applied by TCRdb to the multiplex PCR reads, yields one record per CDR3 protein. Among 600,000 or so distinct CDR3 sequences listed, 16% were seen once. Sequenced: blood. All receptors derive from a woman in her 30s with Graves' hyperthyroidism.

The J gene is TRBJ1-5, the V gene TRBV28; a weak D match, TRBD1 (6 bases). The CDR3 has 15 residues. With 2 bases removed from V and 6 bases from J, the gap between germline ends came to 14 bases. CDR1 is MDHEN, CDR2 SYDVKM, per germline. CDR3 sequence reads: CASSLRGNRVQPQHF. CDR3 nucleotide sequence: TGTGCCAGCAGTTTAAGGGGAAACAGGGTTCAGCCCCAGCATTTT.

This clonotype was seen ten or more times. V usage is TRBV2 and J usage is TRBJ2-1; 12 positions match TRBD2. The germline gives CDR1 SNHLY, CDR2 FYNNEI. The trim removed 6 bases at V and 10 bases at J, leaving 7 bases unmatched. The length of the CDR3 is 14 residues. The CDR3 is CASRDLAGGVEQFF. In DNA, the CDR3 is TGTGCCAGCAGAGACCTAGCGGGAGGGGTAGAGCAGTTCTTC.

This clonotype showed up just a few times. CDR3 residues: CASRGAAGNTGELFF. The CDR3 nucleotides are TGTGCCAGCAGGGGGGCAGCGGGCAACACCGGGGAGCTGTTTTTT. The gene calls are TRBV28 and TRBJ2-2; the D call may be TRBD1 or TRBD2 (6 bases each). This CDR3 has 15 residues. The germline V gene has CDR1 MDHEN and CDR2 SYDVKM. The ends were cut back, 6 bases at V and 2 bases at J, with 13 bases in the middle.

This clonotype has a count of ten or more. The rearrangement joins TRBV5-1 to TRBJ2-7; D ambiguous. V gave up 4 bases and J gave up 2 bases, with 10 bases separating them. Germline loops: CDR1 SGHRS, CDR2 YFSETQ. This CDR3 spans 13 amino acids. The CDR3 here is CASSADATYEQYF. CDR3 DNA: TGCGCCAGCAGCGCGGACGCGACCTACGAGCAGTACTTC.

This clonotype was found a few times. The chain couples TRBV15 to TRBJ2-5, with unresolved D. The germline CDR1 and CDR2 sequences are LNHNV and YYDKDF (reference sequence). Trimming left V 0 bases short and J 5 bases short, with 13 bases between. This CDR3 has 15 residues. The DNA for the CDR3 is TGTGCCACCAGCAGAGATAGGGCCTCCGGGGAGACCCAGTACTTC. It translates to CATSRDRASGETQYF.

This clonotype was counted only a few times. The chain employs TRBV3-1 and TRBJ1-1, with TRBD1 as a possible D gene (5 bases). The V gene lost 3 bases and the J gene lost 10 bases, with 18 bases spanning the gap. This CDR3 has 14 residues. CDR1 LGHDT and CDR2 YNNKEL come from the germline V gene (reference sequence). In nucleotides, the CDR3 is TGTGCCAGCAGCCAGGCGAGTGGGTGGAGGGGAGCTTTCTTT. It specifies CASSQASGWRGAFF.